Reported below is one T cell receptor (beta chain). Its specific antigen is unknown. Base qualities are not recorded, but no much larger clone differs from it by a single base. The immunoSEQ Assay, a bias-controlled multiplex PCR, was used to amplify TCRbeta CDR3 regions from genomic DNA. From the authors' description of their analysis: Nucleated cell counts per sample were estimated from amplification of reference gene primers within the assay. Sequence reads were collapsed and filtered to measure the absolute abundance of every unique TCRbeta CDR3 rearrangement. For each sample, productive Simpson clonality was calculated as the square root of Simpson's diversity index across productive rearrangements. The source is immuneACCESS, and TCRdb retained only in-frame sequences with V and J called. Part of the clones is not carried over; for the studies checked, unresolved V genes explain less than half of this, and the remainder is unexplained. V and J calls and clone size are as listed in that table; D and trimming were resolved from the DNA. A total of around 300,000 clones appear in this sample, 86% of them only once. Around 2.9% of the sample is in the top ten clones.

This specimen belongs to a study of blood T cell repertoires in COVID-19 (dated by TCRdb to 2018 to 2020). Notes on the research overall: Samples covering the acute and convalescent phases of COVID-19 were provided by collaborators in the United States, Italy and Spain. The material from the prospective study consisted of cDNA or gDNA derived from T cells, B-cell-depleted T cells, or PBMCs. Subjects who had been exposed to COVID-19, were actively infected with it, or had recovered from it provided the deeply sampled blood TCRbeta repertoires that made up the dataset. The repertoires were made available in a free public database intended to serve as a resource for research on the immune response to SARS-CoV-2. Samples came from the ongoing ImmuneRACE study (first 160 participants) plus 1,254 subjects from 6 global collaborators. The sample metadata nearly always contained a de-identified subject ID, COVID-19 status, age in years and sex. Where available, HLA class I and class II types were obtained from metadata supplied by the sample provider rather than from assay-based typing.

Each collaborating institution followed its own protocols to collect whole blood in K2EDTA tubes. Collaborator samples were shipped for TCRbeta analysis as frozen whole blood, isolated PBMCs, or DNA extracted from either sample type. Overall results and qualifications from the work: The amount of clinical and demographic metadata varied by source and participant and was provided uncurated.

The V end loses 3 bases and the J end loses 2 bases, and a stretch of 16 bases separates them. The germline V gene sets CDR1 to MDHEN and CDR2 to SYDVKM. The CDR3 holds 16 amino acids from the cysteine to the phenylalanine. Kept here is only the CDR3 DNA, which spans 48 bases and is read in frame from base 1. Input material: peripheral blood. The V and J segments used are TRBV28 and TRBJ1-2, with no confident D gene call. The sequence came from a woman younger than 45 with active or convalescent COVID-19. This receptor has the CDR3 CASSFRFGRRNYGYTF. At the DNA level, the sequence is TGTGCCAGCAGTTTTCGCTTCGGTCGGAGAAACTATGGCTACACCTTC.